This T cell receptor (beta chain) was sequenced in a study of T cells after yellow fever vaccination. General study points: Re-detected after boosting: most primary clones, more than 95% of CD4 and about 85% of CD8. Clonotypes shared by both compartments, CD4 and CD8, made up a small share.

The germline V gene encodes CDR1 ENHRY and CDR2 SYGVKD. Trimming shortened V by 8 bases and J by 6 bases, and 10 bases separated the two germline ends. The CDR3 length is 12 residues. By 5'RACE template switching, TCR cDNA was produced, with a universal primer site and UMIs added in the process. TCRdb re-analysed the 5' RACE reads in MiXCR, keeping a single row per CDR3 protein. The repertoire consists of around 310,000 distinct CDR3 sequences, with 3.6% occurring once and the leading ten covering 23%. This clonotype was detected only a few times. No antigen is known for it. The chain has TRBV10-3 and TRBJ2-2; D is perhaps TRBD2 (5 bases). The sequences come from PBMCs, collected on the day of the yellow fever booster vaccination. This TCR was sampled from a young man who received the YFV17D yellow fever vaccine. The CDR3: CAISQAAGELFF. DNA of the CDR3: TGTGCCATCTCCCAAGCGGCCGGGGAGCTGTTTTTT.